What follows are 6 T cell receptor beta chains derived from one specimen sequenced in a study of T cell repertoires in cytomegalovirus infection. TCRdb used MiXCR to reprocess the reads, holding one entry per CDR3 protein. The table records about 310,000 distinct CDR3 sequences, about 9.1% of them present only once. Sequencing was carried out using PBMCs. The receptors were sampled from a human donor in good health (CMV status not recorded). Some clones in this sample may be carry-over from other donors' samples.

The sample holds many counts of this clonotype. This chain joins TRBV5-1 and TRBJ2-5; a weak D match, TRBD2 (6 bases). Germline CDR1 reads SGHRS; CDR2 reads YFSETQ. The CDR3 spans 15 residues. The V and J ends lost 4 bases and 4 bases respectively, with 17 bases between them. The CDR3 loop is CASSRGGGGAETQYF. CDR3 nucleotides: TGCGCCAGCAGCCGGGGAGGAGGAGGGGCAGAGACCCAGTACTTC.

This clonotype was observed many times. This chain joins TRBV14 and TRBJ1-2; D is unresolved. This CDR3 contains 13 residues. Between the trimmed V and J ends, which lost 1 base and 4 bases, there was a span of 7 bases. Germline CDR1 reads SGHDN; CDR2 reads FVKESK. The CDR3 DNA is TGTGCCAGCAGCCAAGTTGGTCGCTATGGCTACACCTTC. The encoded protein is CASSQVGRYGYTF. Based on the CDR3 plus reference TRBV14 and TRBJ1-2, the full variable domain is EAGVTQFPSHSVIEKGQTVTLRCDPISGHDNLYWYRRVMGKEIKFLLHFVKESKQDESGMPNNRFLAERTGGTYSTLKVQPAELEDSGVYFCASSQVGRYGYTFGSGTRLTVV.

In this sample, this clonotype turned up many times. V usage is TRBV4-1 and J usage is TRBJ1-3; D unclear. Trimming removed 7 bases from V and 4 bases from J, with 17 bases in between. Germline values: CDR1 MGHRA, CDR2 YSYEKL. The CDR3 consists of 15 residues. For the CDR3, the DNA is TGCGCCAGCACCAGCGTGGCGTTATCCGGAAACACCATATATTTT. This encodes CASTSVALSGNTIYF.

This clonotype was counted between two and nine times. The V gene is TRBV5-1, the J gene TRBJ1-1; D is uncertain. CDR3 size: 12 residues. V lost 0 bases and J 7 bases, leaving 7 bases between the germline ends. Germline CDR1 reads SGHRS; CDR2 reads YFSETQ. The CDR3 sequence: CASSLGEGEAFF. The CDR3 DNA follows: TGCGCCAGCAGCTTGGGTGAGGGTGAAGCTTTCTTT.

There are many counts of this clonotype. The rearrangement joins TRBV7-9 to TRBJ1-1, with D possibly TRBD1 on 6 matching bases. With 1 base removed from V and 3 bases from J, the gap between germline ends came to 12 bases. CDR1 is SEHNR, CDR2 FQNEAQ, per germline (reference sequence). The CDR3 runs to 15 residues. In nucleotides, the CDR3 is TGTGCCAGCAGCTTAGGCAGGACAGAGGACACTGAAGCTTTCTTT. It encodes CASSLGRTEDTEAFF.

This clonotype was observed at least ten times. An end of the junction differs from the germline gene, which may be a read error. The V gene is TRBV7-7, the J gene TRBJ2-1; 9 nucleotides match TRBD2. Germline V gene lookup returns CDR1 SSHAT and CDR2 FNYEAQ (reference sequence). This CDR3 is 16 amino acids long. The CDR3 loop is CASSLGRGGYYNEQFF. The CDR3 nucleotides are TGTGCTAGCAGCTTAGGGCGGGGGGGCTACTACAATGAGCAGTTCTTC.